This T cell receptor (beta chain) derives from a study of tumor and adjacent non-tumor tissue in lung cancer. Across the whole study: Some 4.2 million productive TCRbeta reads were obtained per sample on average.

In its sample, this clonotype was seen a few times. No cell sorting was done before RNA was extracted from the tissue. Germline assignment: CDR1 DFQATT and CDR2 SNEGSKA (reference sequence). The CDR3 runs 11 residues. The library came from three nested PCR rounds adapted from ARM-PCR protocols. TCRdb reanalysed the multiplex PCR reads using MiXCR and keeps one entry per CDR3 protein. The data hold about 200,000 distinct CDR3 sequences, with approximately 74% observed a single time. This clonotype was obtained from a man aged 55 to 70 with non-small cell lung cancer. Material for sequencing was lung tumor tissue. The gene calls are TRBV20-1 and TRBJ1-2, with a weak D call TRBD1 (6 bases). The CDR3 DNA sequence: TGCACTTCGACCAGGACAGCAGGCTACACCTTC. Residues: CTSTRTAGYTF.